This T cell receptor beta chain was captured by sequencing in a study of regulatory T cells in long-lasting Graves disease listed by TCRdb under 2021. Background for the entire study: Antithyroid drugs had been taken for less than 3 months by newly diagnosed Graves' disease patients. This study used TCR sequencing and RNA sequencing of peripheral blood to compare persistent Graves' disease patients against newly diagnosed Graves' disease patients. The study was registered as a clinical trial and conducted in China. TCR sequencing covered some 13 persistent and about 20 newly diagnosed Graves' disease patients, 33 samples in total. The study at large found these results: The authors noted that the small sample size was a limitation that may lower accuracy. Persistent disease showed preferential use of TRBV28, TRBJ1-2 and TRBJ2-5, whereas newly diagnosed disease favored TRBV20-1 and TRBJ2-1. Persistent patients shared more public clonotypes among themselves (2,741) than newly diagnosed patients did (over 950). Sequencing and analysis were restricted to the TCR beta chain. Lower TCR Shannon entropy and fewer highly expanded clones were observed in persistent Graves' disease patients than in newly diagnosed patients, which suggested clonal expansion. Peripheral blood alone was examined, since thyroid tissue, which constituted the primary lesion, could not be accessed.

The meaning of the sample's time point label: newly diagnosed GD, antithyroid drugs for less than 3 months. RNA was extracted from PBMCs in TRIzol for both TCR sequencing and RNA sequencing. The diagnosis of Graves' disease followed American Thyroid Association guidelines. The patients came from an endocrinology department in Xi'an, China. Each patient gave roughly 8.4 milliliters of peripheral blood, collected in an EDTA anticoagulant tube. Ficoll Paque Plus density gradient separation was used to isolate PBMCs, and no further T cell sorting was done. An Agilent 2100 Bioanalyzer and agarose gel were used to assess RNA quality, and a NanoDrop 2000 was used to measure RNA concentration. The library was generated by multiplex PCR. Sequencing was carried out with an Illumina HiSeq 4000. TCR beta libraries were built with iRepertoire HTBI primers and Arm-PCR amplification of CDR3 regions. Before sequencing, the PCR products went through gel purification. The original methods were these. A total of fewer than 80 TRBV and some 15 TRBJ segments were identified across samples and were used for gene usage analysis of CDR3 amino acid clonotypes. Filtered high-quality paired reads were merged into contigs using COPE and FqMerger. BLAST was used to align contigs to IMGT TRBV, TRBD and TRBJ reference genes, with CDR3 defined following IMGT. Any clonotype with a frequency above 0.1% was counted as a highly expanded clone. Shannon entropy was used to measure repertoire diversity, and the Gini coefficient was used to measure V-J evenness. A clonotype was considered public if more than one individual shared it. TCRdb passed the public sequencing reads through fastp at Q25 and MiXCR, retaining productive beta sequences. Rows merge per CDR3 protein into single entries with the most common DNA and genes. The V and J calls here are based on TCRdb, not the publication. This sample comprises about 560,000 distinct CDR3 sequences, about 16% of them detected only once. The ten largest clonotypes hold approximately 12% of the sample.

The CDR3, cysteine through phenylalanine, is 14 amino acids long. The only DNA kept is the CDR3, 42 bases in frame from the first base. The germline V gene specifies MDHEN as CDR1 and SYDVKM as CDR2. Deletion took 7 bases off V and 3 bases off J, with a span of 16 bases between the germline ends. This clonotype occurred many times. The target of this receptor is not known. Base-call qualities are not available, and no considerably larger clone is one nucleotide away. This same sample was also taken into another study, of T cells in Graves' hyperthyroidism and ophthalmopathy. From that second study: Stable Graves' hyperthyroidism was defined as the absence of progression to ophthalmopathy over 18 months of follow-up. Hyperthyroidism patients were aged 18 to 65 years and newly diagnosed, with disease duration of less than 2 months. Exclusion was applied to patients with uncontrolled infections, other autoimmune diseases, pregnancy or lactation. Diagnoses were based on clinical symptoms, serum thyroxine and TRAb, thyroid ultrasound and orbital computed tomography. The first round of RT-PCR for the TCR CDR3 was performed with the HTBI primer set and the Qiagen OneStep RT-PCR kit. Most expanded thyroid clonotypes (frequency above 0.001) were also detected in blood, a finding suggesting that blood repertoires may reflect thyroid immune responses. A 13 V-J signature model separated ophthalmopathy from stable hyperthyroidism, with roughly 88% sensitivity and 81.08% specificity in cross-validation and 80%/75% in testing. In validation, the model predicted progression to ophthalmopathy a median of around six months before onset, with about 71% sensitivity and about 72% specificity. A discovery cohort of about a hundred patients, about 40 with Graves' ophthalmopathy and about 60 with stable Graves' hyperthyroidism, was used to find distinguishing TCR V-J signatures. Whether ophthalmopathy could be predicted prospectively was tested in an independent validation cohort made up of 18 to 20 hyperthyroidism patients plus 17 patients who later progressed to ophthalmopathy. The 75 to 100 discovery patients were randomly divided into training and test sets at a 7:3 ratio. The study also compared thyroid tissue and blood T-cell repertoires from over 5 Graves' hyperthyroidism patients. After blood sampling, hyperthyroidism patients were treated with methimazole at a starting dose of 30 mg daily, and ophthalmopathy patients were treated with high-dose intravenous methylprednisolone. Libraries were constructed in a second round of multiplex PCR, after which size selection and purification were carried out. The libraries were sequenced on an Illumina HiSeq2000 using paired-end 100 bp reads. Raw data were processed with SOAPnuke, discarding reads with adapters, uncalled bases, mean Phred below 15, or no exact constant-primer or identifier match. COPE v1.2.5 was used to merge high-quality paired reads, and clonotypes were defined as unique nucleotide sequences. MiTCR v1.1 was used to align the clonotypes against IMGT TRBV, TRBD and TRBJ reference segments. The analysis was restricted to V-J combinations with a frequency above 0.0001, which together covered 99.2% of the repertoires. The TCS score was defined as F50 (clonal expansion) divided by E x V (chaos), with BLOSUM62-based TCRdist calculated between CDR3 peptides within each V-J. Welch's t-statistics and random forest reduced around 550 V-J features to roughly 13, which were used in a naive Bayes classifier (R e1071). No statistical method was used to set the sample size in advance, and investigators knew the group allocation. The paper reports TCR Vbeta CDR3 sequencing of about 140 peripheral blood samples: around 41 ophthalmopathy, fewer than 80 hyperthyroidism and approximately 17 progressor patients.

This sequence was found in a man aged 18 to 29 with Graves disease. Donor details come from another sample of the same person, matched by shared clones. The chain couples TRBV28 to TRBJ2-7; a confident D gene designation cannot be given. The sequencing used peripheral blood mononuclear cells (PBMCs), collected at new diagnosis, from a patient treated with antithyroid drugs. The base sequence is TGTGCCAGCATTCCCACCGGGTACCTCTACGAGCAGTACTTC. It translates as CASIPTGYLYEQYF. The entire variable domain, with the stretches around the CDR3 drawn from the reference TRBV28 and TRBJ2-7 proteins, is DVKVTQSSRYLVKRTGEKVFLECVQDMDHENMFWYRQDPGLGLRLIYFSYDVKMKEKGDIPEGYSVSREKKERFSLILESASTNQTSMYLCASIPTGYLYEQYFGPGTRLTVT.